The clone carrying this T cell receptor (beta chain) was detected only a few times. Its antigen is not identified. The sample belongs to a study of identical twins. Overall study findings and caveats: Out-of-frame alpha sequences shared by twins showed excess low generation probability. For cord blood, abundant beta clonotypes had fewer insertions, unlike memory repertoires, which showed none.

Each donor was a healthy Caucasian. Via MiXCR, TCRdb re-called the 5' RACE reads, giving one row per CDR3 protein. The sample comprises about 530,000 distinct CDR3 sequences, 20% to 25% of which are singletons, and about 0.5% rests with the top ten. Unmatched junction bases numbered 4, after V lost 1 base and J lost 1 base. CDR1 is DFQATT, CDR2 SNEGSKA, per germline (reference sequence). The CDR3 sequence is 16 residues long. The sample also formed part of further work on yellow fever vaccine responses in identical twins.

This receptor was obtained from a woman between 18 and 30 years old in good health. V usage is TRBV20-1 and J usage is TRBJ2-3; 11 bases are a match to TRBD1. Sequencing was done on a sample of CD4+ T cells sorted from blood. The CDR3 spells CSARGDRGKGTDTQYF. CDR3 DNA sequence: TGCAGTGCTAGAGGGGACAGGGGGAAAGGCACAGATACGCAGTATTTT.